The clone carrying this T cell receptor beta chain has only one observation. Its antigen is as yet unknown. Profiled with immunoSEQ multiplex PCR; TCRdb holds only in-frame clones, not every one. The sample shows 650,000 to 800,000 clones, about 90% of them seen only once. The data were obtained in a study of shared clonotypes between healthy human individuals. In the study overall: The study used three CD4 naive, three CD4 memory, two CD8 naive and one CD8 memory plate per donor. Study observations and caveats: Naive subsets tended to show greater estimated richness than memory subsets.

Naive-designated CD8 cells lacked CD45RO, were positively enriched for CCR7, and omitted terminally differentiated effector memory CD45RA+ cells. The junction had 15 bases not matched to a gene; V was cut back by 6 bases and J by 6 bases. Germline CDR1 and CDR2: MGHDK and SYGVNS. This CDR3 spans 17 amino acids. Sequenced sample: naive CD8+ T cells sorted from blood. V and J are TRBV25-1 and TRBJ2-1, with 9 bases fitting TRBD1. The receptor's source is a young man in good health. DNA for the CDR3: TGTGCCAGCAGCGAACCAGGACAGGGGATAATTAGCAATGAGCAGTTCTTC. Translating gives CASSEPGQGIISNEQFF.